This passage covers 20 T cell receptor beta chains from one sample sequenced in a study of cytomegalovirus exposure and HLA in healthy donors. Primers: 60 Vbeta forward and 13 Jbeta reverse. Clones were sequenced by immunoSEQ multiplex PCR, and TCRdb holds only the in-frame ones, with some missing. In the table there are fewer than 250,000 clones, 75% to 85% of which are singletons. The sequencing sample was made of PBMCs. Receptor source: a girl between 10 and 17 years old in good health and CMV-seronegative.

This chain uses TRBV18 with TRBJ2-5; 10 nucleotides align to TRBD2. The J call may not be correct, given that the DNA end is closer to TRBJ2-7. The CDR3 has 14 residues. Germline CDR1 is KGHSH and CDR2 is LQKENI. The CDR3 coding sequence is TGTGCCAGCTCATCATGGACTAGCGGCTACGAGCAGTACTTC. This translates into CASSSWTSGYEQYF.

The J gene is TRBJ2-7, the V gene TRBV27; D unresolved. Germline V gives CDR1 MNHEY, CDR2 SMNVEV (reference sequence). The CDR3 has 14 residues. V was trimmed by 6 bases and J by 2 bases, leaving 14 bases between them. This chain's CDR3 is CASRAGQRTYEQYF. As DNA, the CDR3 is TGTGCCAGCAGGGCCGGCCAGCGAACCTACGAGCAGTACTTC.

The rearrangement joins TRBV6-5 to TRBJ2-7; TRBD2 aligns across 8 bases. The germline CDR1 and CDR2 sequences are MNHEY and SVGAGI. V shed 7 bases, J shed 3 bases, and the junction held 2 bases outside the gene matches. The CDR3 is 12 residues long. CDR3 DNA sequence: TGTGCCAGCACTAGCGGGTTCTACGAGCAGTACTTC. It specifies CASTSGFYEQYF.

The rearrangement joins TRBV4-2 to TRBJ1-3; TRBD1 matches at 7 bases. The germline gives CDR1 LGHNA, CDR2 YNFKEQ. The CDR3 contains 16 residues. J was trimmed by 2 bases and V by 5 bases; bases with no gene match: 9. Here the CDR3 DNA reads TGTGCCAGCAGCGATGGACAGGAGGGTCCTGGAAACACCATATATTTT. Its translation: CASSDGQEGPGNTIYF.

The rearrangement uses TRBV4-2 and TRBJ2-3; 9 bases match TRBD1. Germline V gives CDR1 LGHNA, CDR2 YNFKEQ. With 3 bases clipped from V and 4 bases from J, the junction kept 8 bases outside the gene matches. The CDR3 totals 16 residues. The CDR3 nucleotides read TGTGCCAGCAGCCACACCGGGACAGGGTTAGCAGATACGCAGTATTTT. Protein sequence: CASSHTGTGLADTQYF.

This chain connects TRBV5-6 to TRBJ2-5; tentatively, D is TRBD1 (5 bases). With 3 bases removed from V and 5 bases from J, the gap between germline ends came to 5 bases. The CDR3 totals 11 residues. Germline-derived CDR1 and CDR2 are SGHDT and YYEEEE. CDR3 region: CASSYRETQYF. Written as DNA, the CDR3 is TGTGCCAGCAGCTACAGGGAGACCCAGTACTTC.

The chain uses TRBV11-3 and TRBJ2-3, with D maybe TRBD2 (6 bases). The germline V gene encodes CDR1 SGHNT and CDR2 YENEEA. This CDR3 contains 17 residues. V lost 2 bases and J 0 bases, leaving 15 bases between the germline ends. CDR3 bases: TGTGCCAGCAGCTTACGTCTACGTGCGGGGAGCACAGATACGCAGTATTTT. It yields the protein CASSLRLRAGSTDTQYF.

The chain uses TRBV4-2 and TRBJ2-1; perhaps TRBD2 as D (6 bases). Trimming cost V 2 bases and J 3 bases, with 14 bases left between them. CDR1 is LGHNA and CDR2 is YNFKEQ in the germline V gene. The CDR3 is made up of 16 amino acids. The CDR3 region is CASSQPHRENYNEQFF. The CDR3, as DNA: TGTGCCAGCAGCCAACCCCACCGGGAGAACTACAATGAGCAGTTCTTC.

The J gene is TRBJ2-3, the V gene TRBV18; TRBD1 is a possible D gene (6 bases). The V end lost 3 bases, the J end lost 2 bases, and 12 bases lay between the germline ends. Germline values: CDR1 KGHSH, CDR2 LQKENI. The CDR3 length is 15 residues. This chain's CDR3 is CASSPNREVTDTQYF. The CDR3, as DNA: TGTGCCAGCTCACCGAACAGGGAAGTCACAGATACGCAGTATTTT.

The chain links TRBV29-1 to TRBJ2-1, with TRBD2 matching over 14 bases. Germline CDR1 SQVTM, CDR2 ANQGSEA. The CDR3 is made up of 17 amino acids. With 1 base clipped from V and 8 bases from J, the junction kept 10 bases outside the gene matches. Here the CDR3 reads CSVEVSTPGLAGDEQFF. CDR3 DNA sequence: TGCAGCGTTGAAGTTTCCACACCGGGACTAGCGGGAGATGAGCAGTTCTTC.

The J gene is TRBJ1-1, the V gene TRBV6-1; 7 bases map to TRBD1. The germline gives CDR1 MNHNS, CDR2 SASEGT. The CDR3 runs to 13 residues. V shed 10 bases, J shed 2 bases, and the junction held 7 bases outside the gene matches. CDR3 protein: CATGDSYNTEAFF. The DNA of the CDR3 is TGTGCCACAGGGGACAGCTATAACACTGAAGCTTTCTTT.

J is TRBJ1-2 and V is TRBV18, with TRBD1 matching over 8 bases. The CDR3 totals 13 residues. The V and J ends lost 6 bases and 8 bases, in that order; junction bases with no gene match: 8. Germline V lookup: CDR1 KGHSH, CDR2 LQKENI. The CDR3, as DNA: TGTGCCAGCTCGCGACAGGGGCAGGAGGGCTACACCTTC. It specifies CASSRQGQEGYTF.

J is TRBJ2-7 and V is TRBV6-5; TRBD2 aligns across 9 bases. The junction had 10 bases not matched to a gene; V was cut back by 6 bases and J by 4 bases. There are 15 residues in the CDR3. Germline V gene lookup returns CDR1 MNHEY and CDR2 SVGAGI. CDR3 region: CASSRSGRNLYEQYF. As DNA, the CDR3 is TGTGCCAGCAGCCGTAGCGGGAGAAACCTATACGAGCAGTACTTC.

The rearrangement joins TRBV28 to TRBJ2-7; a weak D match, TRBD1 (6 bases). Germline loops: CDR1 MDHEN, CDR2 SYDVKM. Trimming took off 2 bases at V and 3 bases at J, with 14 bases between the two ends. This CDR3 comprises 15 residues. In DNA form, the CDR3 reads TGTGCCAGCAGTTTAGCAGGGGTCGGGTTCTACGAGCAGTACTTC. Its protein is CASSLAGVGFYEQYF.

The rearrangement uses TRBV5-6 and TRBJ2-5, with 10 bases matching TRBD2. The CDR3 length is 16 residues. V was clipped by 2 bases and J by 2 bases; unmatched bases: 6. From germline, CDR1 is SGHDT and CDR2 YYEEEE. Here the CDR3 DNA reads TGTGCCAGCAGCTTTCCGGGACTAGCGAATCAAGAGACCCAGTACTTC. Its protein is CASSFPGLANQETQYF.

V usage is TRBV5-1 and J usage is TRBJ1-3; TRBD1 matches 10 bases. The CDR3 has 13 amino acids. Per germline, CDR1 SGHRS and CDR2 YFSETQ. V shed 4 bases and J 8 bases; nucleotides not matched to a gene: 3. The CDR3 loop reads CASSTGQGDTIYF. The CDR3 DNA reads TGCGCCAGCAGCACCGGACAGGGGGACACCATATATTTT.

Here the CDR3 DNA reads TGTGCCAGCAGCTTAACATCGAACACTGAAGCTTTCTTT. Translation gives CASSLTSNTEAFF. This chain links TRBV7-8 with TRBJ1-1; D ambiguous. Germline V gene data show CDR1 as SGHVS and CDR2 as FQNEAQ. This CDR3 contains 13 residues. Trimming cost V 2 bases and J 1 base, with 5 bases left between them.

J is TRBJ2-7 and V is TRBV9, with D hard to call. Germline values: CDR1 SGDLS, CDR2 YYNGEE. CDR3 length: 14 amino acids. V lost 3 bases and J 4 bases, leaving 14 bases between the germline ends. CDR3 sequence (DNA): TGTGCCAGCAGCGAGGAGCTACCTCCTTACGAGCAGTACTTC. Its translation: CASSEELPPYEQYF.

This sequence joins TRBV5-5 and TRBJ2-7; 9 nucleotides line up with TRBD1. The trim removed 2 bases at V and 3 bases at J, leaving 6 bases unmatched. The CDR3 is 15 residues long. The germline gives CDR1 SGHKS, CDR2 YYEKEE (reference sequence). This chain's CDR3 is CASSFRDRDIYEQYF. As DNA, the CDR3 is TGTGCCAGCAGCTTCAGGGACAGGGACATCTACGAGCAGTACTTC.

The gene calls are TRBV7-9 and TRBJ2-3; 9 positions agree with TRBD1. The ends lost 5 bases at V and 0 bases at J; junction bases unmatched: 3. Germline CDR1 and CDR2: SEHNR and FQNEAQ (reference sequence). CDR3 length equals 15 residues. The CDR3 is CASSNRGRSTDTQYF. DNA for the CDR3: TGTGCCAGCAGCAACAGGGGGCGAAGCACAGATACGCAGTATTTT.